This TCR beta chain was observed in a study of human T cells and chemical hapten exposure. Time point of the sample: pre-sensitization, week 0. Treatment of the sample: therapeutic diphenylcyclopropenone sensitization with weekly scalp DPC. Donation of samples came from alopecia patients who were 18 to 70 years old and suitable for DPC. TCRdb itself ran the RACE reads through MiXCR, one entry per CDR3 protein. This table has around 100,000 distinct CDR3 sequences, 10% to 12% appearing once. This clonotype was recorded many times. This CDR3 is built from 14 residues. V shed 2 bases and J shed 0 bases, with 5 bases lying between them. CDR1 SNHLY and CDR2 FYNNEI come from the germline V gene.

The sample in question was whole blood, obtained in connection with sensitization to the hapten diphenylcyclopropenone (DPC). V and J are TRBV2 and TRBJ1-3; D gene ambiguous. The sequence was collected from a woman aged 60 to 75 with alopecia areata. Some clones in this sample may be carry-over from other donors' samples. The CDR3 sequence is CASSEFPSGNTIYF. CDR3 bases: TGTGCCAGCAGTGAATTCCCCTCTGGAAACACCATATATTTT.